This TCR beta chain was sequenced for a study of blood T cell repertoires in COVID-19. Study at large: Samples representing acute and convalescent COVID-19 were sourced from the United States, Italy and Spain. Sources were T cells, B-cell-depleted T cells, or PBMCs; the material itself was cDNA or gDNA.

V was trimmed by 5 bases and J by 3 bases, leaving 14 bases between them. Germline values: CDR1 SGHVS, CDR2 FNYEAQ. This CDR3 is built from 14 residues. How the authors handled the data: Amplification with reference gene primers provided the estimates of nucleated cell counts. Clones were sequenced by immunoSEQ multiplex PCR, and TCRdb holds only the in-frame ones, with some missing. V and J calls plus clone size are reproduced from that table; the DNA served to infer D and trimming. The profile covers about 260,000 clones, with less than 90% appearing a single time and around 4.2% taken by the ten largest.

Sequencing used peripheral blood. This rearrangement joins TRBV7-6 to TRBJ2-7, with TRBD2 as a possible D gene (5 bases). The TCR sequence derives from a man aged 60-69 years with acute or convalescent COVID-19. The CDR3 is CASSLEGLLYEQYF. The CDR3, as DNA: TGTGCCAGCAGCCTCGAGGGCCTTCTCTACGAGCAGTACTTC.